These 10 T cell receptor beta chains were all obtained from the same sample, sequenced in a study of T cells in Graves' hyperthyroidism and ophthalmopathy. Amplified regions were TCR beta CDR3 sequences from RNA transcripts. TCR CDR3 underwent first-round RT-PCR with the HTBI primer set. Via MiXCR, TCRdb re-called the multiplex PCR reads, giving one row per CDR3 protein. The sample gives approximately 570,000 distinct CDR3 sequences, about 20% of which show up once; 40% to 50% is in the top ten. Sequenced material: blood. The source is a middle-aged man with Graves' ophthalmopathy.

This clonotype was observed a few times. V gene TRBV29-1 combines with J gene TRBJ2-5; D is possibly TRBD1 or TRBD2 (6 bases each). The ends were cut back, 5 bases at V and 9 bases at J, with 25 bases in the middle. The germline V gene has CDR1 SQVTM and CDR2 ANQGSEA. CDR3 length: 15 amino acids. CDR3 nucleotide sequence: TGCAGCGTTAGAGGGGGAGGTAGATCTCAAGAAGCCCAGTACTTC. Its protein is CSVRGGGRSQEAQYF.

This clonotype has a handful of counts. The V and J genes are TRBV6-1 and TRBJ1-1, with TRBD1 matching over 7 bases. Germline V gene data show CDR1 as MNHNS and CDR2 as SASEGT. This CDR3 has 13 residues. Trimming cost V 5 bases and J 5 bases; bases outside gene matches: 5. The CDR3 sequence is CASSNTGETEAFF. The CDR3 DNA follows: TGTGCCAGCAGTAACACAGGGGAAACTGAAGCTTTCTTT.

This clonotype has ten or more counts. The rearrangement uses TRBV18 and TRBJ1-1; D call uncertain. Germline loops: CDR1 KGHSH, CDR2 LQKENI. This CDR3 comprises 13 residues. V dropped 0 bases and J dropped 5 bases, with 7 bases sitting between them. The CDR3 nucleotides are TGTGCCAGCTCACCACCTGTAAGGACTGAAGCTTTCTTT. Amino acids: CASSPPVRTEAFF.

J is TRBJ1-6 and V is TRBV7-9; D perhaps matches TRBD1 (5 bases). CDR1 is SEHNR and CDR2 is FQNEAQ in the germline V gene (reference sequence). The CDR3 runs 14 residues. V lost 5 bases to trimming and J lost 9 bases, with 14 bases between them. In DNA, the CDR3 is TGTGCCAGCAGCCTGGGGGAAAGGATTTCACCCCTCCACTTT. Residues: CASSLGERISPLHF.

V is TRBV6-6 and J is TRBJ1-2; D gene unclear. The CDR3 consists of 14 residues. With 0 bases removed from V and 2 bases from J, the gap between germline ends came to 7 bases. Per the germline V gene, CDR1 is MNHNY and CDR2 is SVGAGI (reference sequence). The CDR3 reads CASSYSDRNYGYTF. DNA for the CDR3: TGTGCCAGCAGTTACTCGGACCGAAACTATGGCTACACCTTC.

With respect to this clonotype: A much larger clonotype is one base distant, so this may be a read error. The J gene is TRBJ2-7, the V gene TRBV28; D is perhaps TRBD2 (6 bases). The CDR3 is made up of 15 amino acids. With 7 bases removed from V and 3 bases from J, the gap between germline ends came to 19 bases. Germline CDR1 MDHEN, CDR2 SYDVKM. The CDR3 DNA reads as TGTGCCAGCAACTCGACCGTGGGAGGAGACTACGAGCAGTACTTC. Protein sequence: CASNSTVGGDYEQYF.

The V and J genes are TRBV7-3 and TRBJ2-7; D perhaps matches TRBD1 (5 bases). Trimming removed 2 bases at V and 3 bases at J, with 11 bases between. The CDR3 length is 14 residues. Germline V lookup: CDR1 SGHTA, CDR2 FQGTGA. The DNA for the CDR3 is TGTGCCAGCAGCTTAGTTCCAGGGAACTACGAGCAGTACTTC. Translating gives CASSLVPGNYEQYF.

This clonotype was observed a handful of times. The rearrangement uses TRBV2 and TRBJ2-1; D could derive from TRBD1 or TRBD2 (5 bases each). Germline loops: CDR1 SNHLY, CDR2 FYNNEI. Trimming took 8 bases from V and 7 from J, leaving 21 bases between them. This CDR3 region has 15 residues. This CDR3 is CASGGLWDLGNEQFF. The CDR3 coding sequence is TGTGCCAGCGGAGGTCTATGGGACCTCGGGAATGAGCAGTTCTTC.

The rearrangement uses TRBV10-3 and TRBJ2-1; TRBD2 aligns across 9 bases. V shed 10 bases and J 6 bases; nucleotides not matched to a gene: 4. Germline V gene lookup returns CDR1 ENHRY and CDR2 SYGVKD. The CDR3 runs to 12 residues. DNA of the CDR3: TGTGCCACTCAACTAGCGGGCAATGAGCAGTTCTTC. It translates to CATQLAGNEQFF.

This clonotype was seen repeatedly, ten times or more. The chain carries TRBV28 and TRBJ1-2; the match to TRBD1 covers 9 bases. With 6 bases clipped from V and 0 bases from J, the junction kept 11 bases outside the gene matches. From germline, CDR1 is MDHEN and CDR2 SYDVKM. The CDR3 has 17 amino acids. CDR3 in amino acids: CASREPGQGISNYGYTF. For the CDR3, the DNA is TGTGCCAGCAGGGAGCCGGGACAGGGAATTTCTAACTATGGCTACACCTTC.